This TCR beta chain was observed in a study of T-cell memory formation after mild COVID-19. Study findings and constraints: Some clones that responded turned up in pre-infection memory, which suggests that cross-reactive memory joined in.

Remarks on this clonotype: The antigen is unknown.

The J segment lost 1 base and the V segment lost 6 bases, leaving 18 bases of the junction unmatched. Germline V CDR1 and CDR2: SEHNR, FQNEAQ (reference sequence). The CDR3 spans 19 residues. Using its own MiXCR run on the 5' RACE reads, TCRdb lists one record per CDR3 protein. The sample consists of about 430,000 distinct CDR3 sequences, more than 20% of them appearing once. Sequences were obtained from PBMCs or a T cell subset sorted from them (not recorded which). This receptor was taken from an adult woman who had mild COVID-19 (a few samples of this study predate the infection). Cell type and time point are not known. The J gene is TRBJ2-3, the V gene TRBV7-9; 8 bases are shared with TRBD2. CDR3 loop: CASRSTPSDGGGGTDTQYF. In DNA form, the CDR3 reads TGTGCCAGCAGATCGACCCCTTCCGACGGGGGGGGAGGCACAGATACGCAGTATTTT.